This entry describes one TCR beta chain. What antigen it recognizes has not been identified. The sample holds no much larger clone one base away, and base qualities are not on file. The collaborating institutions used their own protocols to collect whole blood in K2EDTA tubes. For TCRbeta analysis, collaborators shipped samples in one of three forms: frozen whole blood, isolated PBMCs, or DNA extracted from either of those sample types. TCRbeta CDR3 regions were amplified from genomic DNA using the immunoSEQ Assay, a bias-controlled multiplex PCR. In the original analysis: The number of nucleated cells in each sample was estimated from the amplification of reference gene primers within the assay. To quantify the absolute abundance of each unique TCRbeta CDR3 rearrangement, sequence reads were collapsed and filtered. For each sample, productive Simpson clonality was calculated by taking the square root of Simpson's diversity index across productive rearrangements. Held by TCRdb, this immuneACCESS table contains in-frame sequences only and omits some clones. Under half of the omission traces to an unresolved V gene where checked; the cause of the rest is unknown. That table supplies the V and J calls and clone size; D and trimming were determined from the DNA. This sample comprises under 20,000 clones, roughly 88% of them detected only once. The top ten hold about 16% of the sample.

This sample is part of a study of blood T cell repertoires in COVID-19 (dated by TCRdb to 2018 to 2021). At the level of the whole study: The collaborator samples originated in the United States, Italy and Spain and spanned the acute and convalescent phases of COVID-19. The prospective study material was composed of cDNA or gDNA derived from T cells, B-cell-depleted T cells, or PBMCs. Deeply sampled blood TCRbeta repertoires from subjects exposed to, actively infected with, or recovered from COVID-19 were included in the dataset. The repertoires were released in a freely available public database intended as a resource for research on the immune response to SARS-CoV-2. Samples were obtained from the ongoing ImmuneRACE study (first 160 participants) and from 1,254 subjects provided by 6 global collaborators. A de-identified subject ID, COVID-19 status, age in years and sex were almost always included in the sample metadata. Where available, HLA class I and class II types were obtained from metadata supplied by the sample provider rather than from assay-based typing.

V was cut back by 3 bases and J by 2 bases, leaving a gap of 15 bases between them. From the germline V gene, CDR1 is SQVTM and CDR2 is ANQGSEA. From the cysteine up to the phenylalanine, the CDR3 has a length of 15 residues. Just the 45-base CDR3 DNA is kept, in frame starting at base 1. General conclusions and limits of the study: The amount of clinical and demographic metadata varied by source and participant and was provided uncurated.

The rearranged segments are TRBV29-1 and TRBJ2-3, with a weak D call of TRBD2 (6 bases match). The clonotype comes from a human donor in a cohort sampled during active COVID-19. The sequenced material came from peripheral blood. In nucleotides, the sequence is TGCAGCGTTGAGGGCCCCAGCGGGTCCACAGATACGCAGTATTTT. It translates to CSVEGPSGSTDTQYF.